Below, one T cell receptor (beta chain) is given with its context. Its target is not known. The stimulus was lysate of CMV-infected fibroblasts, around 11 ug/mL. Responding CD4+ T cells were sorted by upregulation of both CD40 ligand and CD69. Germline V CDR1 and CDR2: MNHNS, SASEGT. Trimming removed 3 bases from V and 4 bases from J; junction bases left unmatched: 2. This CDR3 contains 13 residues. This was the immunoSEQ version 4 assay in survey mode. TCRdb's copy holds only in-frame clones and misses some; the assay was immunoSEQ multiplex PCR. This sample has about 16,000 clones, with about 65% found just once. This specimen belongs to a study of persistence of HIV-infected CD4 T cells.

The TCR comes from an adult woman with HIV who was CMV-seropositive. The chain links TRBV6-1 to TRBJ1-1; the match to TRBD1 covers 7 bases. The specimen comprised CD4+ T cells sorted from PBMCs after roughly 20-hour stimulation, sampled from a patient who received antiretroviral therapy. In DNA, the CDR3 is TGTGCCAGCAGTGAGACAGGGAGCACTGAAGCTTTCTTT. It encodes CASSETGSTEAFF.